The clone carrying this T cell receptor (beta chain) came up many times. Aged 18 to 65, the patients had hyperthyroidism that was newly diagnosed and had lasted under 2 months. The sample originates from a study of T cells in Graves' hyperthyroidism and ophthalmopathy. Template material for amplifying TCR beta CDR3 regions consisted of RNA transcripts. The HTBI primer set drove a first-round RT-PCR of the TCR CDR3. One entry per CDR3 protein, called by TCRdb with MiXCR from the multiplex PCR reads. This table has 300,000 to 350,000 distinct CDR3 sequences, around a sixth appearing once. CDR1 LGHDT and CDR2 YNNKEL come from the germline V gene (reference sequence). V was pared by 1 base and J by 4 bases, with 16 bases between. The CDR3 is 16 amino acids.

The chain joins TRBV3-1 to TRBJ2-5, with TRBD1 as a possible D gene (5 bases). The sample comprised blood. This clonotype was sampled from a man younger than 40 with Graves' hyperthyroidism. CDR3 loop: CASSQVWAERGETQYF. The DNA of the CDR3 is TGTGCCAGCAGCCAAGTTTGGGCGGAAAGGGGAGAGACCCAGTACTTC.